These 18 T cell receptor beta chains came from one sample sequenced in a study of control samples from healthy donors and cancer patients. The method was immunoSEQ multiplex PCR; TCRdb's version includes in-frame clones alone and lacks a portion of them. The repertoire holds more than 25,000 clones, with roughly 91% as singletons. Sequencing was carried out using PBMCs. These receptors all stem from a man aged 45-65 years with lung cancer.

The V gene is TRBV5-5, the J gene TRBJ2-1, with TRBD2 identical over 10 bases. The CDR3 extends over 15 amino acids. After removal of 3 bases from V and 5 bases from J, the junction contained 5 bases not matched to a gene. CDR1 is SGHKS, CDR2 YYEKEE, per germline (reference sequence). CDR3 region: CASSSSGGLDNEQFF. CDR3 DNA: TGTGCCAGCAGCTCTAGCGGGGGTCTAGACAATGAGCAGTTCTTC.

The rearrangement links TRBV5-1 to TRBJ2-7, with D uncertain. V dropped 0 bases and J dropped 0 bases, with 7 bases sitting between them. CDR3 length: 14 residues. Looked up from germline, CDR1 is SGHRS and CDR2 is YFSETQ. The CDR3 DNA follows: TGCGCCAGCAGCTTGGACTCGCCCTCCTACGAGCAGTACTTC. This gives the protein CASSLDSPSYEQYF.

The CDR3: CASSLAVGKNIQYF. The CDR3 DNA reads TGTGCCAGCAGCTTAGCCGTGGGGAAAAACATTCAGTACTTC. The chain has TRBV7-2 and TRBJ2-4; unclear D gene. Germline V gene sequence: CDR1 SGHTA, CDR2 FQGNSA. The CDR3 is 14 amino acids. V shed 0 bases and J shed 4 bases, with 7 bases lying between them.

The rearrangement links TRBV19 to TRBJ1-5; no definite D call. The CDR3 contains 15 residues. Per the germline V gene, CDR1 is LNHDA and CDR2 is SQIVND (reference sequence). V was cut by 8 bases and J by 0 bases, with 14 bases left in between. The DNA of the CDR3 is TGTGCCAGTCGGCCAGGCCTGTATAGCAATCAGCCCCAGCATTTT. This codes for CASRPGLYSNQPQHF.

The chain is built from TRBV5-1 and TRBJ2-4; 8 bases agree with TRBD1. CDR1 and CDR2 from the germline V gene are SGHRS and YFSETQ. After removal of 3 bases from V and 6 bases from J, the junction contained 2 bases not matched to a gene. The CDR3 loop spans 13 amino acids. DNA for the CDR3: TGCGCCAGCAGCTATGACAGGGGAAACATTCAGTACTTC. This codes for CASSYDRGNIQYF.

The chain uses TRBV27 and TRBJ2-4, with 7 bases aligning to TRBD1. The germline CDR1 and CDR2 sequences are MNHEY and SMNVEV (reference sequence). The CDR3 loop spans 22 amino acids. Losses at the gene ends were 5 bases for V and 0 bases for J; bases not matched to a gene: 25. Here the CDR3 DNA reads TGTGCCAGCAGTCCGATGCGGGCGACAGGGATAAACGCCGGACTAGCCAAAAACATTCAGTACTTC. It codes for CASSPMRATGINAGLAKNIQYF.

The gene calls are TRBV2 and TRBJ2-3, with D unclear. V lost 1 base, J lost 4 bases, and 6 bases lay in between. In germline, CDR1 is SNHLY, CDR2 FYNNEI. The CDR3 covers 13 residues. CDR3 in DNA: TGTGCCAGCAGTGAAGATCCGGCAGATACGCAGTATTTT. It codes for CASSEDPADTQYF.

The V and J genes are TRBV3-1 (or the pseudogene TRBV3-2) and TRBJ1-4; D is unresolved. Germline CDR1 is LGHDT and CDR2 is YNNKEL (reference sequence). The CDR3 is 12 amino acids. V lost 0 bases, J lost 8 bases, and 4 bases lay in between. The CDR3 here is CASSQEWEKLFF. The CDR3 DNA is TGTGCCAGCAGCCAAGAATGGGAAAAACTGTTTTTT.

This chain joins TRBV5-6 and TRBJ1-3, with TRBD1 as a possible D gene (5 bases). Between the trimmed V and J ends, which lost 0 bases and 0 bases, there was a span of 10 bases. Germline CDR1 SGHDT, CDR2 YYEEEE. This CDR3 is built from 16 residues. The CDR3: CASSLAGYGSGNTIYF. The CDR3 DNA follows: TGTGCCAGCAGCTTGGCAGGGTACGGCTCTGGAAACACCATATATTTT.

The DNA of the CDR3 is TGCGCCAGCAGCCAAGATCCTAGGTACGAGCAGTACTTC. As protein: CASSQDPRYEQYF. J is TRBJ2-7 and V is TRBV4-3; D is ambiguous. Per the germline V gene, CDR1 is LGHNA and CDR2 is YSLEER. The germline V and J ends were trimmed by 0 bases and 4 bases, with 7 bases remaining between them. The CDR3 has 13 amino acids.

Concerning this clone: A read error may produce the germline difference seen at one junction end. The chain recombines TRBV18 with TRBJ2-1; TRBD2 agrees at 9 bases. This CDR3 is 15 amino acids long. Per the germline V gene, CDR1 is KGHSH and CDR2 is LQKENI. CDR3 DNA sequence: TGTGCCAGCTCACTACCGGGACTAGCCTTCAATCAGCAGTTCTTC. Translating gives CASSLPGLAFNQQFF.

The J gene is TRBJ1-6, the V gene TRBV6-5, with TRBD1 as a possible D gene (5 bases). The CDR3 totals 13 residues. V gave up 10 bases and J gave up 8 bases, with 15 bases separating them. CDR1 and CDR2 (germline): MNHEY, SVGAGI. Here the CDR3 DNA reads TGTGCCACCGGGGTCAGGGCGGATTCACCCCTCCACTTT. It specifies CATGVRADSPLHF.

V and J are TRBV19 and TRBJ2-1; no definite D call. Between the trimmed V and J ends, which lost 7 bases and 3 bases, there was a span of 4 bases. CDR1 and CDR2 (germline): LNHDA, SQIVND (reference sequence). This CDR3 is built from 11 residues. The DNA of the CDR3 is TGTGCCAGTACAGGCTACAATGAGCAGTTCTTC. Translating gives CASTGYNEQFF. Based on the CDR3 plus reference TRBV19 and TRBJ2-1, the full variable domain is DGGITQSPKYLFRKEGQNVTLSCEQNLNHDAMYWYRQDPGQGLRLIYYSQIVNDFQKGDIAEGYSVSREKKESFPLTVTSAQKNPTAFYLCASTGYNEQFFGPGTRLTVL.

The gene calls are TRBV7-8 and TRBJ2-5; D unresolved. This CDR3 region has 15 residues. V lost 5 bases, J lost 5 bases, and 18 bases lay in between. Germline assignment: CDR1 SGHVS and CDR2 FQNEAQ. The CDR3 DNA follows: TGTGCCAGCAGCCGCGCAGGTCTTGCTGGTGAGACCCAGTACTTC. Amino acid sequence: CASSRAGLAGETQYF.

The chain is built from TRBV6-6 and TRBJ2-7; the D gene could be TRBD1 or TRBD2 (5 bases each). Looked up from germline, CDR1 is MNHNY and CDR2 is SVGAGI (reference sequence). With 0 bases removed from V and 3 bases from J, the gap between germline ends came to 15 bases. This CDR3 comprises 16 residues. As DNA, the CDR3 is TGTGCCAGCAGTTACTCACCGGGGTGGGGGAGCTACGAGCAGTACTTC. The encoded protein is CASSYSPGWGSYEQYF.

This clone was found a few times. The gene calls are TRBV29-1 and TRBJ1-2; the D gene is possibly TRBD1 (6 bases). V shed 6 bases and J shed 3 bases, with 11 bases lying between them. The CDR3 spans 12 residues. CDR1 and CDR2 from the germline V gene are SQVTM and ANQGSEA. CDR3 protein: CSVGQSDYGYTF. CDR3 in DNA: TGCAGCGTAGGACAGAGCGACTATGGCTACACCTTC.

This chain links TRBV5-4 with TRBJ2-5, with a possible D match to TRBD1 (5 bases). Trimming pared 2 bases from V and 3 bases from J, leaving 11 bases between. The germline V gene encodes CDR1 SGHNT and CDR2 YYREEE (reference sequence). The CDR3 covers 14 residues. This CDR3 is CASSFQGIKETQYF. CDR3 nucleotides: TGTGCCAGCAGCTTTCAGGGAATTAAAGAGACCCAGTACTTC.

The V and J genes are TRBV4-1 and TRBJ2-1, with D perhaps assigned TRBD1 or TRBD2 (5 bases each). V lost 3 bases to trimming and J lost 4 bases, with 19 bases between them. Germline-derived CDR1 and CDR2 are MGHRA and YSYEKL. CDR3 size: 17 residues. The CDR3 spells CASSHPSGQGDYNEQFF. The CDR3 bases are TGCGCCAGCAGCCATCCCTCGGGGCAGGGAGATTACAATGAGCAGTTCTTC.